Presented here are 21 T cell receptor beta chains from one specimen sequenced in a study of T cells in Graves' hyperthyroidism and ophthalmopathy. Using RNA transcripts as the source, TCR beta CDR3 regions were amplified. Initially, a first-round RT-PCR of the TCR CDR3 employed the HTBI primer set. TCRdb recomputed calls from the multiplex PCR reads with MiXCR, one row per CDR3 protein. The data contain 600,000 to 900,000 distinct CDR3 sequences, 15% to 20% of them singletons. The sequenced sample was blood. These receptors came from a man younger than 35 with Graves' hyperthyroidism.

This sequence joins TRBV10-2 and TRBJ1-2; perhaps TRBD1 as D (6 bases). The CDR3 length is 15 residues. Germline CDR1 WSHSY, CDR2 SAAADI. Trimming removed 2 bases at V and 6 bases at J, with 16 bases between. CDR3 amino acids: CASSELRGAPDGYTF. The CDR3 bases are TGCGCCAGCAGTGAGCTCAGGGGCGCGCCTGATGGCTACACCTTC.

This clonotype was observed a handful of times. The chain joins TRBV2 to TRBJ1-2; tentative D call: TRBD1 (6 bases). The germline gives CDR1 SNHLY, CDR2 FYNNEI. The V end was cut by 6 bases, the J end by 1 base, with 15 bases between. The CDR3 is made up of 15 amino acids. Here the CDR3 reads CASRERGRYNYGYTF. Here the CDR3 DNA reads TGTGCCAGCAGAGAACGGGGGCGTTATAACTATGGCTACACCTTC. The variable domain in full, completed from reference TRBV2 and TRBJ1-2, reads EPEVTQTPSHQVTQMGQEVILRCVPISNHLYFYWYRQILGQKVEFLVSFYNNEISEKSEIFDDQFSVERPDGSNFTLKIRSTKLEDSAMYFCASRERGRYNYGYTFGSGTRLTVV.

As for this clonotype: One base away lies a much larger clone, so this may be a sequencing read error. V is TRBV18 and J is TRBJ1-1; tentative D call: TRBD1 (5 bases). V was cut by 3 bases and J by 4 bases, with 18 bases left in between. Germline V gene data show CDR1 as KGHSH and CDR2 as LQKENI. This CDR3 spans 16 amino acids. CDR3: CASSPLVGDPGTEAFF. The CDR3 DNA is TGTGCCAGCTCACCCCTCGTGGGGGACCCGGGCACTGAAGCTTTCTTT.

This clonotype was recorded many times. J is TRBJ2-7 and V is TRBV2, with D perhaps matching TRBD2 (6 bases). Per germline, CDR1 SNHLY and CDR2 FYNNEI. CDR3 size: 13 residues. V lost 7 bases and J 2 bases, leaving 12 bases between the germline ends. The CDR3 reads CASMGGSTYEQYF. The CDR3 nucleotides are TGTGCCAGCATGGGGGGTTCTACCTACGAGCAGTACTTC.

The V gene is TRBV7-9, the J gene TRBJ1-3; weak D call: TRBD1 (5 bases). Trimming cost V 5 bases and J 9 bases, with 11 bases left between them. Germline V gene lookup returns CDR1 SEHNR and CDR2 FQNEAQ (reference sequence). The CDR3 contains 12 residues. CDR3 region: CASSPGGGTIYF. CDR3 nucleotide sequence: TGTGCCAGCAGCCCAGGTGGGGGCACCATATATTTT.

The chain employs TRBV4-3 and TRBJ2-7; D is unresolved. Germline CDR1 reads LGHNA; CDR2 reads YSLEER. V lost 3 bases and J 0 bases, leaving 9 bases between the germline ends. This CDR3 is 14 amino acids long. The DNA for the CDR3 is TGCGCCAGCAGCCACGATGCCTCCTCCTACGAGCAGTACTTC. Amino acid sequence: CASSHDASSYEQYF.

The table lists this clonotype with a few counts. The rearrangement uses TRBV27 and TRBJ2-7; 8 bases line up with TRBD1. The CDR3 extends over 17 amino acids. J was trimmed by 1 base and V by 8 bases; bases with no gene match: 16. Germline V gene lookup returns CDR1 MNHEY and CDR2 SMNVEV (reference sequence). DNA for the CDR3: TGTGCCAGCCAGAAAACAGGGGGGCTGCTTTTGTCCTACGAGCAGTACTTC. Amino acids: CASQKTGGLLLSYEQYF.

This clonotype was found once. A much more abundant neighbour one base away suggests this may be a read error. The CDR3 DNA reads TGTGCCAGCAGCTTAAGCGGGAGTATCACAGATACGCAGTATTTT. Translated, it gives CASSLSGSITDTQYF. The chain joins TRBV7-6 to TRBJ2-3; 8 nucleotides align to TRBD2. The CDR3 is 15 amino acids. The ends lost 2 bases at V and 2 bases at J; junction bases unmatched: 3. The V gene's germline CDR1 is SGHVS and CDR2 FNYEAQ.

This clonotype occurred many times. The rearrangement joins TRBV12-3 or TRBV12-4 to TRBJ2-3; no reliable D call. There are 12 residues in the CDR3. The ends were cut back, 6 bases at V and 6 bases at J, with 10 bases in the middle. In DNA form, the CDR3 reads TGTGCCAGCAGGAGACTGGGGGATACGCAGTATTTT. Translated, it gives CASRRLGDTQYF.

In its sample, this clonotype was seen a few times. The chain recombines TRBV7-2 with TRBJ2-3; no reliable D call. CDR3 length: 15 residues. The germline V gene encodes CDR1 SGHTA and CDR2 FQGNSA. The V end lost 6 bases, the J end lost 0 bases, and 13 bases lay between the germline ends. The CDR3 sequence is CASSRYITSTDTQYF. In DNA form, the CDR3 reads TGTGCCAGCAGTCGATATATCACTAGCACAGATACGCAGTATTTT.

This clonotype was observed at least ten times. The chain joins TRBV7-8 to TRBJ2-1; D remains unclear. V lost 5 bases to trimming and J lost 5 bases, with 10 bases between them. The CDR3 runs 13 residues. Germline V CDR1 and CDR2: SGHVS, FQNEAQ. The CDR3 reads CASSLGPDNEQFF. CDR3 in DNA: TGTGCCAGCAGCCTCGGACCTGACAATGAGCAGTTCTTC. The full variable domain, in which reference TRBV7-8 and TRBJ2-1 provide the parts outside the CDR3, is GAGVSQSPRYKVAKRGQDVALRCDPISGHVSLFWYQQALGQGPEFLTYFQNEAQLDKSGLPSDRFFAERPEGSVSTLKIQRTQQEDSAVYLCASSLGPDNEQFFGPGTRLTVL.

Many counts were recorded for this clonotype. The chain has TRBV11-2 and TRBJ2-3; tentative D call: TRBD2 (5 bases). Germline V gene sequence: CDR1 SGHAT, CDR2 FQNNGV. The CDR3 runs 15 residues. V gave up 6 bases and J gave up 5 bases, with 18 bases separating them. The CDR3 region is CASSHQGLSVDTQYF. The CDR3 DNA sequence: TGTGCCAGCAGTCATCAAGGACTTTCCGTAGATACGCAGTATTTT.

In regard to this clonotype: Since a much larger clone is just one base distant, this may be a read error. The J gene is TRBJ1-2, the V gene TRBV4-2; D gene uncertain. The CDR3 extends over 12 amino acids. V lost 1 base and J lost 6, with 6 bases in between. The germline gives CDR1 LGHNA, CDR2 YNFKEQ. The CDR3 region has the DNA TGTGCCAGCAGCCAAGCCGGGGATGGCTACACCTTC. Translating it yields CASSQAGDGYTF.

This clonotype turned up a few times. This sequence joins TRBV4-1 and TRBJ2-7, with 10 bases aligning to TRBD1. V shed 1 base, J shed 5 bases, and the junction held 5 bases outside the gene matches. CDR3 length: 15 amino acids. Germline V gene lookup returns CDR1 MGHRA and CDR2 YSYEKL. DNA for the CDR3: TGCGCCAGCAGCCAAGTTGTTGGGACAGGGGACGAGCAGTACTTC. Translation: CASSQVVGTGDEQYF.

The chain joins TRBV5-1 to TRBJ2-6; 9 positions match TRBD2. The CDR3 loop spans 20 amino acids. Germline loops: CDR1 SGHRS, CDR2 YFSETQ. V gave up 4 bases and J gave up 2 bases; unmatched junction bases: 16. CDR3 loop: CASSPRVGGRAITGANVLTF. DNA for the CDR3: TGCGCCAGCAGCCCCCGGGTTGGCGGGAGGGCCATCACTGGGGCCAACGTCCTGACTTTC.

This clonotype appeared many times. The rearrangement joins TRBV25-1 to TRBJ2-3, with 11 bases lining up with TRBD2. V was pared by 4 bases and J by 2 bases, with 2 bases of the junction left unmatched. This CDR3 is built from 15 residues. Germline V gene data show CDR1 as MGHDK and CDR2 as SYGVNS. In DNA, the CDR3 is TGTGCCAGCAGTGCGACTAGCGGGATCACAGATACGCAGTATTTT. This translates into CASSATSGITDTQYF.

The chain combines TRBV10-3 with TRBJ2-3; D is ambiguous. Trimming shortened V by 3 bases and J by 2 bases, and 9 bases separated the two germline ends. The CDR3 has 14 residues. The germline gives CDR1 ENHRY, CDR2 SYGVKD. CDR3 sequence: CAISDTVLTDTQYF. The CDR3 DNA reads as TGTGCCATCAGTGACACCGTCCTCACAGATACGCAGTATTTT.

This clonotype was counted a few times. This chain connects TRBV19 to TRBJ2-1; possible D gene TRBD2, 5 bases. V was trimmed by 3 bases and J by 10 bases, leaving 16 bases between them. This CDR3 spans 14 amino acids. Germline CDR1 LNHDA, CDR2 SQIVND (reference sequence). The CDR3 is CASSIWLSSGEQFF. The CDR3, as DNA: TGTGCCAGTAGTATCTGGTTGTCGTCGGGGGAGCAGTTCTTC.

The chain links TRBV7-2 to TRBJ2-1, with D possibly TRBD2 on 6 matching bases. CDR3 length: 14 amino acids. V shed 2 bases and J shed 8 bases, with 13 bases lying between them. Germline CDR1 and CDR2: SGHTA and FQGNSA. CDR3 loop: CASSLRERYDEQFF. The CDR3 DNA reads TGTGCCAGCAGCTTACGGGAGAGGTACGATGAGCAGTTCTTC.

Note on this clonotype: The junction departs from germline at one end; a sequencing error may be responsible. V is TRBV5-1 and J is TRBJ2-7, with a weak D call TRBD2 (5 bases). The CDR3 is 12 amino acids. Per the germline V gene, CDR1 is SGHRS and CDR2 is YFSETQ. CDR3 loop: CASSLAGVERYF. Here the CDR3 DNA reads TGCGCCAGCAGCTTGGCCGGGGTCGAGCGGTACTTC.

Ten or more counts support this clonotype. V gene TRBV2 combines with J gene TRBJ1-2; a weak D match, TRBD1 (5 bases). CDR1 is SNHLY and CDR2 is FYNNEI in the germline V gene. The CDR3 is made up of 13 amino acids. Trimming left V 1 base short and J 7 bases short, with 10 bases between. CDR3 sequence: CASSEGQGGGYTF. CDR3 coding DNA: TGTGCCAGCAGTGAAGGGCAGGGCGGTGGCTACACCTTC.